The entry that follows covers one T cell receptor beta chain sequence. These data belong to a study of blood T cell repertoires in COVID-19. Whole-study context: The origin of the acute and convalescent COVID-19 samples was the United States, Italy and Spain. Sample material is recorded as cDNA or gDNA derived from T cells, B-cell-depleted T cells, or PBMCs.

The germline V and J ends were trimmed by 3 bases and 4 bases, with 11 bases remaining between them. The CDR3 runs to 14 residues. The germline gives CDR1 SEHNR, CDR2 FQNEAQ (reference sequence). In the authors' methods: The assay estimated nucleated cells by amplifying reference gene primers. Clones were read by immunoSEQ multiplex PCR, and TCRdb kept only the in-frame ones, dropping some. V and J calls and clone size are those listed in that table; D and trimming were worked out from the DNA. Of roughly 180,000 clones listed, about 85% are singletons. This clonotype originated in a man in his 60s who had recovered from COVID-19. V gene TRBV7-9 combines with J gene TRBJ2-3, with D tentatively TRBD1 (5 bases). What was sequenced was peripheral blood. The CDR3 loop is CASSFDSAADTQYF. In DNA, the CDR3 is TGTGCCAGCAGCTTCGACAGTGCCGCAGATACGCAGTATTTT.